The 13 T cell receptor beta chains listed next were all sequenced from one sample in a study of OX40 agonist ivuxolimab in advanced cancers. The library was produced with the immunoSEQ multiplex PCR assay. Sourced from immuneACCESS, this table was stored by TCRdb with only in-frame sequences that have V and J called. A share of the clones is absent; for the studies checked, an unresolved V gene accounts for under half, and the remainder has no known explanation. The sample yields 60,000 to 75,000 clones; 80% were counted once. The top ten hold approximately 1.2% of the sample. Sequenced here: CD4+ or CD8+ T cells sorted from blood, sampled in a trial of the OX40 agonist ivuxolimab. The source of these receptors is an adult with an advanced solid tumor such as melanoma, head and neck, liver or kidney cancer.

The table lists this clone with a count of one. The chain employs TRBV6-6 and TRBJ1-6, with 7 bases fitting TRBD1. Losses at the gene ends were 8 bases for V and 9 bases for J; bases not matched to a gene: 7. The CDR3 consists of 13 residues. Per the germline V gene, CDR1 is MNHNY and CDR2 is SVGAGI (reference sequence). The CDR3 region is CASQGDGTSPLHF. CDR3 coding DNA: TGTGCCAGCCAGGGGGATGGCACTTCACCCCTCCACTTT.

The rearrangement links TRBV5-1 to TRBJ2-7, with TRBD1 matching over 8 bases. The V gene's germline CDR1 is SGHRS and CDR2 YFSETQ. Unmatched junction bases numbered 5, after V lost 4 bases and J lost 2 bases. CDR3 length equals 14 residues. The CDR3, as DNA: TGCGCCAGCAGCAACCTACAGGGGGCCTACGAGCAGTACTTC. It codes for CASSNLQGAYEQYF. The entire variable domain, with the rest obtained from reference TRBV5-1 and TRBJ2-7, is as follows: KAGVTQTPRYLIKTRGQQVTLSCSPISGHRSVSWYQQTPGQGLQFLFEYFSETQRNKGNFPGRFSGRQFSNSRSEMNVSTLELGDSALYLCASSNLQGAYEQYFGPGTRLTVT.

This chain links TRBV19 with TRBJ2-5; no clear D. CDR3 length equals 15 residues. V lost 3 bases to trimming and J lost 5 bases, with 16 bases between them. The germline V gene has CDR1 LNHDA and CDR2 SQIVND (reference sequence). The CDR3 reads CASSIRATRRETQYF. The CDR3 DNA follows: TGTGCCAGTAGTATTAGAGCCACCCGCCGGGAGACCCAGTACTTC.

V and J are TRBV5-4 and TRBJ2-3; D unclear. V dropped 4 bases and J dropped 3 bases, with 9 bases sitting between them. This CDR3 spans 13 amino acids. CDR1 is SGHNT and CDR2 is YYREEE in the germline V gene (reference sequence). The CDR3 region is CASSRGRTDTQYF. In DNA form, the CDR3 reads TGTGCCAGCAGCAGAGGACGGACAGATACGCAGTATTTT.

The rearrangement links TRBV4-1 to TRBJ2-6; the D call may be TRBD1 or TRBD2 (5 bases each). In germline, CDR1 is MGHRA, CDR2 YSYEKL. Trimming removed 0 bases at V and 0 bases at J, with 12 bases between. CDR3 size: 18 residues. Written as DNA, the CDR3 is TGCGCCAGCAGCCAAGATCCGGGACGGCGCTCTGGGGCCAACGTCCTGACTTTC. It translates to CASSQDPGRRSGANVLTF.

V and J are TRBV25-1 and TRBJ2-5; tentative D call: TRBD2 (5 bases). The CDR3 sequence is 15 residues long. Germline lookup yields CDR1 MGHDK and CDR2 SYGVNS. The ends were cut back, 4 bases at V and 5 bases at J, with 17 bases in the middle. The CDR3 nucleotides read TGTGCCAGCAGTGCCTCTAGCAATTTCCTGGAGACCCAGTACTTC. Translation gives CASSASSNFLETQYF.

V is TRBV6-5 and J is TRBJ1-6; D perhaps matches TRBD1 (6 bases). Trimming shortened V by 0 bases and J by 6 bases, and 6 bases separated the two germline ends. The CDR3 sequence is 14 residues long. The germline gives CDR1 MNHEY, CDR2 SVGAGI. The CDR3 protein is CASSYSDSNSPLHF. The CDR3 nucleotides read TGTGCCAGCAGTTACTCGGACAGTAATTCACCCCTCCACTTT.

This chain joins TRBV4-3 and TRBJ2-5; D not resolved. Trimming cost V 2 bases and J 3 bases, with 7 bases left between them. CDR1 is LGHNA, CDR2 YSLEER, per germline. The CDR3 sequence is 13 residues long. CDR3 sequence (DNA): TGCGCCAGCAGCCAAAATGGGAAAGAGACCCAGTACTTC. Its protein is CASSQNGKETQYF.

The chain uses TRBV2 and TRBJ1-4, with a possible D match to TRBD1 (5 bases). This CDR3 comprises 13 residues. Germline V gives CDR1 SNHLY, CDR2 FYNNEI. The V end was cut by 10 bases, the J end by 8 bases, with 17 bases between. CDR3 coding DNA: TGTGCCACCAACCGGGACGCCCGCGAAAAACTGTTTTTT. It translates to CATNRDAREKLFF.

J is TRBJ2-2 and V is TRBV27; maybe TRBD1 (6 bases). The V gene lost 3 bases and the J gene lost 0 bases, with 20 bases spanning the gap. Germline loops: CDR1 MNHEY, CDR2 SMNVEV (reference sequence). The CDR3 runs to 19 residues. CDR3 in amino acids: CASSLFPEAGTSNTGELFF. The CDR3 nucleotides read TGTGCCAGCAGTTTGTTCCCCGAAGCCGGGACATCGAACACCGGGGAGCTGTTTTTT.

Written as DNA, the CDR3 is TGTGCCAGCAGCATTGGACTAGCGGGGTACAGAGGGTCCTACAATGAGCAGTTCTTC. Its protein is CASSIGLAGYRGSYNEQFF. V and J are TRBV9 and TRBJ2-1, with 12 nucleotides matching TRBD2. Germline CDR1 is SGDLS and CDR2 is YYNGEE. V shed 4 bases, J shed 1 base, and the junction held 12 bases outside the gene matches. The CDR3 is 19 residues long.

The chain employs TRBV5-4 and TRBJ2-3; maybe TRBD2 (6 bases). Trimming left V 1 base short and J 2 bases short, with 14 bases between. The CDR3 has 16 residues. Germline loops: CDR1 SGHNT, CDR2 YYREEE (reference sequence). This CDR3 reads CASSLQLGGSTDTQYF. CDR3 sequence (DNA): TGTGCCAGCAGCTTGCAATTGGGGGGATCCACAGATACGCAGTATTTT.

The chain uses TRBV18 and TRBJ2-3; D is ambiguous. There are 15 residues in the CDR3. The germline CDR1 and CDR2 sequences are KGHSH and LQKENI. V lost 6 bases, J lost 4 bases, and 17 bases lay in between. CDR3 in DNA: TGTGCCAGCTCCTCCCTCCCAGCTGGGGCAGATACGCAGTATTTT. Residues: CASSSLPAGADTQYF.